These T cell receptor beta chains were read from a single sample in a study of T cell repertoires in cytomegalovirus infection. Via MiXCR, TCRdb re-called the reads, giving one row per CDR3 protein. Here the sample spans roughly 190,000 distinct CDR3 sequences, 7.5% to 10% being singletons. The source material was PBMCs. These receptors were obtained from a human donor in good health (CMV status not recorded). Some clones in this sample may be carry-over from other donors' samples. Both conserved end residues are part of each CDR3.

>TRBV11-2|TRBJ2-3
CASSRDFTDTQYF
>TRBV12-3/TRBV12-4|TRBJ2-1
CASSLVGGGYDEQFF
>TRBV13|TRBJ1-1
CASSFRPGQNTEAFF
>TRBV4-3|TRBJ2-3
CASSQDGVSTDTRYF
>TRBV5-5|TRBJ2-5
CASSLRTSQETQYF
>TRBV7-2|TRBJ2-5
CASSSLQETQYF
>TRBV7-2|TRBJ2-2
CASSSGAGLNTGELFF
>TRBV7-2|TRBJ1-6
CASSRGAPSHSPLHF
>TRBV20-1|TRBJ2-1
CSASSSGRANNEQFF
>TRBV7-2|TRBJ2-7
CASSLVRDGRFYEQYF
>TRBV7-9|TRBJ2-2
CASSSGTRGTGELFF
>TRBV20-1|TRBJ2-1
CSALAGEQFF
>TRBV7-2|TRBJ2-5
CASSPQDRGGQETQYF
>TRBV12-3/TRBV12-4|TRBJ2-3
CATRDSSTDTQYF
>TRBV6-6|TRBJ1-1
CASSDIGGTEAFF
>TRBV7-9|TRBJ1-5
CASSASPGTSSTPYSNQPQHF